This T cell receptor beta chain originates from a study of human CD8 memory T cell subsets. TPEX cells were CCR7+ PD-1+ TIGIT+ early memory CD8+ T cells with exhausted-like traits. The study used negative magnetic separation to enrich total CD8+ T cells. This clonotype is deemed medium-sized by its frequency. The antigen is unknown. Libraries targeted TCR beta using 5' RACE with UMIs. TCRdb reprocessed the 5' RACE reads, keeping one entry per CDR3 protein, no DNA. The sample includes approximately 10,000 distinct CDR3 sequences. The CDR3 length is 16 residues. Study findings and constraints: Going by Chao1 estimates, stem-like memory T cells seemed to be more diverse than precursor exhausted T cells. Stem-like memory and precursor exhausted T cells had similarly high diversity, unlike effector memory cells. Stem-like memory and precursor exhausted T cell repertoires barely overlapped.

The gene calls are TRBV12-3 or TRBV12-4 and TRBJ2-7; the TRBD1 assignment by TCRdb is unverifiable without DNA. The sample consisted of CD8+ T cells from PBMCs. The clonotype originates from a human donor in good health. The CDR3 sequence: CASSSTGTGGLYEQYF.